One sample yielded the 24 T cell receptor beta chains listed below, sequenced in a study of T cells in Graves' hyperthyroidism and ophthalmopathy. There were TCR beta CDR3 regions amplified from RNA transcripts. During a first-round RT-PCR of the TCR CDR3, the HTBI primer set was used. One entry per CDR3 protein, called by TCRdb with MiXCR from the multiplex PCR reads. The repertoire includes about 350,000 distinct CDR3 sequences, about a sixth of them detected once, and 15% sits in the top ten. Sequences were obtained from blood. These receptors came from a woman aged 40-49 years with Graves' ophthalmopathy.

This clonotype was recorded many times. This could be a read error, since a much larger clone is one nucleotide away. CDR3 in amino acids: CASSSGQIVTGELFF. In DNA form, the CDR3 reads TGTGCCAGCAGTTCTGGACAGATAGTGACCGGGGAGCTGTTTTTT. V usage is TRBV28 and J usage is TRBJ2-2; a weak D match, TRBD1 (6 bases). Germline V gene lookup returns CDR1 MDHEN and CDR2 SYDVKM. The V gene lost 4 bases and the J gene lost 5 bases, with 14 bases spanning the gap. The CDR3 covers 15 residues.

Details on this clonotype: A junction end diverges from the germline sequence, so it may reflect a read error. The chain is built from TRBV27 and TRBJ2-2, with D possibly being TRBD2 (7 bases). This CDR3 has 11 amino acids. The germline V gene encodes CDR1 MNHEY and CDR2 SMNVEV (reference sequence). The CDR3 DNA follows: TGTGCCAGCACTGGGGGGGCGGAGCTGGTTTTT. The encoded protein is CASTGGAELVF.

This clonotype was picked up many times. The CDR3 region is CSVGQGGPNTEAFF. The CDR3 DNA follows: TGCAGTGTGGGTCAAGGGGGGCCGAACACTGAAGCTTTCTTT. The gene calls are TRBV20-1 and TRBJ1-1; maybe TRBD1 (6 bases). Per germline, CDR1 DFQATT and CDR2 SNEGSKA (reference sequence). This CDR3 region has 14 residues. V lost 7 bases, J lost 1 base, and 16 bases lay in between.

This clonotype came up many times. This chain joins TRBV27 and TRBJ1-5; D may be TRBD1 (5 bases). The CDR3 loop spans 14 amino acids. V lost 5 bases and J 5 bases, leaving 13 bases between the germline ends. The germline V gene encodes CDR1 MNHEY and CDR2 SMNVEV (reference sequence). CDR3 in amino acids: CASSPRAGYQPQHF. The CDR3, as DNA: TGTGCCAGCAGTCCCAGGGCAGGGTATCAGCCCCAGCATTTT.

This clonotype was recorded at least ten times. The chain couples TRBV11-2 to TRBJ2-5, with TRBD2 matching over 12 bases. The CDR3 contains 16 residues. CDR1 is SGHAT and CDR2 is FQNNGV in the germline V gene. J lost 4 bases, V lost 4 bases, and 7 bases had no gene match. The CDR3: CASSSWTSGNRETQYF. The CDR3 DNA is TGTGCCAGCAGCTCCTGGACTAGCGGGAACCGAGAGACCCAGTACTTC. Together with reference TRBV11-2 and TRBJ2-5, the CDR3 gives the full variable domain: EAGVAQSPRYKIIEKRQSVAFWCNPISGHATLYWYQQILGQGPKLLIQFQNNGVVDDSQLPKDRFSAERLKGVDSTLKIQPAKLEDSAVYLCASSSWTSGNRETQYFGPGTRLLVL.

V is TRBV6-1 and J is TRBJ1-2; D is ambiguous. Trimming shortened V by 7 bases and J by 4 bases, and 10 bases separated the two germline ends. The germline V gene encodes CDR1 MNHNS and CDR2 SASEGT. This CDR3 is 12 amino acids long. The CDR3, as DNA: TGTGCCAGCATGGTCGAGCCCTATGGCTACACCTTC. This gives the protein CASMVEPYGYTF.

This clonotype was detected many times. A junction boundary mismatches the germline segment, possibly from a read error. The rearrangement uses TRBV27 and TRBJ1-2; possible D gene TRBD1, 5 bases. The CDR3 consists of 15 residues. The germline gives CDR1 MNHEY, CDR2 SMNVEV (reference sequence). The CDR3 bases are TGTGCCAGCAGCTTATTTCAGGGAGAGGAAGGTGGCTACACCTTC. Its protein is CASSLFQGEEGGYTF.

This clonotype was seen repeatedly, ten times or more. The V and J genes are TRBV11-2 and TRBJ2-5, with D possibly being TRBD2 (5 bases). The CDR3 length is 16 residues. Germline CDR1 reads SGHAT; CDR2 reads FQNNGV. V was pared by 5 bases and J by 3 bases, with 19 bases between. CDR3 nucleotides: TGTGCCAGCAGCCATTTTTCGGTGGACTTTGAAGAGACCCAGTACTTC. Encoded protein: CASSHFSVDFEETQYF.

This clonotype was detected many times. V is TRBV24-1 and J is TRBJ2-5; 7 bases align to TRBD2. CDR3 length: 16 amino acids. CDR1 KGHDR and CDR2 SFDVKD come from the germline V gene. V lost 4 bases to trimming and J lost 2 bases; unmatched junction nucleotides: 9. This CDR3 reads CATSDPVAGVQETQYF. The DNA of the CDR3 is TGTGCCACCAGTGACCCCGTAGCGGGCGTACAAGAGACCCAGTACTTC.

This clonotype was seen ten or more times. This chain uses TRBV6-1 with TRBJ1-1; TRBD1 matches at 8 bases. CDR3 size: 14 residues. V trimming: 2 bases; J trimming: 6 bases; junction bases outside the gene matches: 5. Germline CDR1 reads MNHNS; CDR2 reads SASEGT. CDR3 region: CASSELQGVSEAFF. The CDR3, as DNA: TGTGCCAGCAGTGAATTACAGGGGGTATCTGAAGCTTTCTTT.

The table lists this clonotype with many counts. The J gene is TRBJ1-2, the V gene TRBV12-5, with TRBD1 matching 7 bases. V dropped 3 bases and J dropped 2; count of bases not matched to a gene: 12. The CDR3 is 17 amino acids. CDR1 is LGHNT, CDR2 FRNRAP, per germline. CDR3 nucleotides: TGTGCTAGTGGTTTCACCCCGGGAGGGGGCCCCAACTATGGCTACACCTTC. This gives the protein CASGFTPGGGPNYGYTF.

This clonotype was recorded many times. This rearrangement joins TRBV27 to TRBJ2-2; unclear D gene. Germline lookup yields CDR1 MNHEY and CDR2 SMNVEV (reference sequence). V was pared by 0 bases and J by 6 bases, with 11 bases between. CDR3 length: 15 residues. CDR3 nucleotides: TGTGCCAGCAGTTTATCTCAACCCCCTTCCGGGGAGCTGTTTTTT. It encodes CASSLSQPPSGELFF.

This clonotype was recorded at least ten times. The J gene is TRBJ2-2, the V gene TRBV25-1; the D is unclear. Germline V CDR1 and CDR2: MGHDK, SYGVNS. V was shortened by 0 bases and J by 5 bases, with 7 bases between the two germline ends. The CDR3 loop spans 14 amino acids. The CDR3 is CASSEYESTGELFF. The CDR3, as DNA: TGTGCCAGCAGTGAATATGAGAGTACCGGGGAGCTGTTTTTT.

The chain is built from TRBV28 and TRBJ2-7; 9 nucleotides align to TRBD1. The germline gives CDR1 MDHEN, CDR2 SYDVKM. V dropped 6 bases and J dropped 3; count of bases not matched to a gene: 9. The CDR3 is 15 residues long. The CDR3 here is CASSGAGTGRYEQYF. The CDR3 DNA reads as TGTGCCAGCAGCGGGGCAGGGACAGGGCGCTACGAGCAGTACTTC. Based on the CDR3 plus reference TRBV28 and TRBJ2-7, the full variable domain is DVKVTQSSRYLVKRTGEKVFLECVQDMDHENMFWYRQDPGLGLRLIYFSYDVKMKEKGDIPEGYSVSREKKERFSLILESASTNQTSMYLCASSGAGTGRYEQYFGPGTRLTVT.

There are many counts of this clonotype. The CDR3 sequence is CASSLPPKDRGGTYPQVKLFF. As DNA, the CDR3 is TGTGCCAGCAGTCTACCACCGAAGGACAGGGGAGGAACCTATCCCCAAGTGAAGCTGTTTTTT. The chain is built from TRBV6-2 or TRBV6-3 and TRBJ2-2; 9 nucleotides align to TRBD1. The CDR3 spans 21 residues. From germline, CDR1 is MNHEY and CDR2 SVGEGT. Germline trimming cut 5 bases from V and 12 bases from J; bases unmatched to any gene: 31.

The chain employs TRBV4-2 and TRBJ2-7, with D perhaps TRBD2 (6 bases). Trimming shortened V by 0 bases and J by 2 bases, and 14 bases separated the two germline ends. Per the germline V gene, CDR1 is LGHNA and CDR2 is YNFKEQ. The CDR3 spans 16 residues. CDR3 sequence: CASSQEVGGVTYEQYF. In nucleotides, the CDR3 is TGTGCCAGCAGCCAAGAAGTGGGCGGGGTGACCTACGAGCAGTACTTC.

This clonotype showed up many times. The chain combines TRBV12-5 with TRBJ1-3; no clear D. V gave up 1 base and J gave up 0 bases, with 7 bases separating them. Germline V gives CDR1 LGHNT, CDR2 FRNRAP. This CDR3 has 15 residues. The DNA of the CDR3 is TGTGCTAGTGGTTTGGCCGGAAGCTCTGGAAACACCATATATTTT. This sequence encodes CASGLAGSSGNTIYF.

This clonotype was observed at least ten times. The rearrangement joins TRBV15 to TRBJ2-7, with 8 bases identical to TRBD1. After removal of 4 bases from V and 5 bases from J, the junction contained 10 bases not matched to a gene. The CDR3 is 15 amino acids. CDR1 and CDR2 (germline): LNHNV, YYDKDF (reference sequence). CDR3 in amino acids: CATSKGDRGVDEQYF. The CDR3 DNA sequence: TGTGCCACCAGCAAGGGAGACAGGGGAGTCGACGAGCAGTACTTC.

This clonotype was counted at least ten times. As DNA, the CDR3 is TGTGCCAGCAGGCCACTAGCGGAGTGGAACACCGGGGAGCTGTTTTTT. It is translated as CASRPLAEWNTGELFF. The chain combines TRBV12-3 or TRBV12-4 with TRBJ2-2; 8 bases match TRBD2. The trim removed 6 bases at V and 1 base at J, leaving 7 bases unmatched. The CDR3 spans 16 residues.

In this sample, this clonotype turned up many times. The rearrangement joins TRBV12-3 or TRBV12-4 to TRBJ1-2; D gene uncertain. The CDR3 extends over 13 amino acids. The ends were cut back, 4 bases at V and 4 bases at J, with 10 bases in the middle. In DNA, the CDR3 is TGTGCCAGCAGTTCTAGGGTGGGCTATGGCTACACCTTC. Amino acid sequence: CASSSRVGYGYTF.

This clonotype was observed at least ten times. The chain carries TRBV30 and TRBJ1-2; maybe TRBD1 (5 bases). This CDR3 spans 16 amino acids. The germline gives CDR1 GTSNPN, CDR2 SVGIG (reference sequence). Trimming took 7 bases from V and 1 from J, leaving 22 bases between them. CDR3 protein: CALWFRETALNYGYTF. The CDR3 bases are TGTGCCTTATGGTTCCGGGAGACAGCTCTTAACTATGGCTACACCTTC.

There are many counts of this clonotype. This rearrangement joins TRBV13 to TRBJ2-5; a possible D gene is TRBD1 (6 bases). Germline CDR1 is PRHDT and CDR2 is FYEKMQ (reference sequence). The V gene lost 5 bases and the J gene lost 0 bases, with 10 bases spanning the gap. This CDR3 comprises 14 residues. The CDR3 is CASSRTVYQETQYF. Here the CDR3 DNA reads TGTGCCAGCAGCCGGACAGTCTACCAAGAGACCCAGTACTTC.

This clonotype has ten or more counts. V and J are TRBV12-5 and TRBJ1-2; possible D gene TRBD1, 6 bases. CDR1 LGHNT and CDR2 FRNRAP come from the germline V gene. V shed 4 bases and J shed 0 bases, with 18 bases lying between them. This CDR3 contains 17 residues. CDR3 protein: CASGSGGGHSANYGYTF. CDR3 nucleotides: TGTGCTAGTGGTTCCGGGGGGGGGCATTCCGCTAACTATGGCTACACCTTC.

Ten or more counts support this clonotype. The chain has TRBV3-1 and TRBJ2-5; 12 positions agree with TRBD2. This CDR3 comprises 18 residues. J was trimmed by 4 bases and V by 0 bases; bases with no gene match: 9. Germline V gene data show CDR1 as LGHDT and CDR2 as YNNKEL (reference sequence). The CDR3, as DNA: TGTGCCAGCAGCCAAGATCCCGGACTAGCGGGAATGCGAGAGACCCAGTACTTC. It yields the protein CASSQDPGLAGMRETQYF.